This T cell receptor (beta chain) appears in the sequencing data of a study of control samples from healthy donors and cancer patients. CDR1 is WNHNN, CDR2 SYGVQD, per germline (reference sequence). V trimming: 0 bases; J trimming: 1 base; junction bases outside the gene matches: 3. The CDR3 runs 15 residues. Only in-frame clones appear in the TCRdb table, and some are missing; sequencing was by immunoSEQ multiplex PCR. The sample lists some 150,000 clones; 85% to 95% were seen once. The receptor's source is a man aged 40-55 years in good health. The sequencing input was blood. The rearrangement uses TRBV10-1 and TRBJ2-7; 7 positions agree with TRBD2. The CDR3 region is CASSESNSGSYEQYF. CDR3 in DNA: TGCGCCAGCAGTGAGTCGAATAGCGGGTCCTACGAGCAGTACTTC.